This TCR beta chain comes out of a study of T cells in Graves' hyperthyroidism and ophthalmopathy. RNA transcripts were the template for amplifying TCR beta CDR3 regions. With the HTBI primer set, the TCR CDR3 went through a first round of RT-PCR. One entry per CDR3 protein, called by TCRdb with MiXCR from the multiplex PCR reads. The repertoire consists of under 350,000 distinct CDR3 sequences, with about 21% occurring once and the leading ten covering under 55%. The table lists this clonotype with a count of one. The CDR3 spans 13 residues. With V trimmed by 11 bases and J by 4 bases, 10 bases remained unmatched. The germline V gene encodes CDR1 SNHLY and CDR2 FYNNEI. Hyperthyroidism was newly diagnosed in patients aged 18 to 65 (duration under 2 months).

The chain joins TRBV2 to TRBJ1-2, with 7 bases lining up with TRBD1. Sequenced material: blood. The clonotype was recovered from a woman in her fifties or sixties with Graves' hyperthyroidism. For the CDR3, the DNA is TGTGCCTGGAGGAACGCAGGGGGCTATGGCTACACCTTC. This gives the protein CAWRNAGGYGYTF.